The following is a TCR beta chain sequence with its context. This record belongs to a study of T cells in Graves' hyperthyroidism and ophthalmopathy. Germline CDR1 reads MNHNS; CDR2 reads SASEGT. Trimming stripped 8 bases from V and 0 bases from J, with 10 bases between. CDR3 size: 14 residues. RNA transcripts were the template for amplifying TCR beta CDR3 regions. The HTBI primer set was used in a first-round RT-PCR of the TCR CDR3. MiXCR, run by TCRdb on the multiplex PCR reads, gives a single entry per CDR3 protein. The sample yields about 420,000 distinct CDR3 sequences, around 16% seen once. This receptor was identified in a woman in her late teens or twenties with Graves' hyperthyroidism. Source material: blood. The J gene is TRBJ2-2, the V gene TRBV6-1; TRBD2 might be the D (5 bases). CDR3 sequence: CASGRAANTGELFF. The CDR3 DNA reads TGTGCCAGCGGGCGGGCTGCGAACACCGGGGAGCTGTTTTTT.